The 18 T cell receptor beta chains presented below share a single source sample, sequenced in a study of vaccination and CD4 T cells after COVID-19. Once obtained from cultured CD4+ T cells, the DNA was sequenced using the Oncomine TCR Beta short-read assay. MiXCR, run by TCRdb on the PCR reads, gives a single entry per CDR3 protein. The table lists approximately 10,000 distinct CDR3 sequences, about two thirds of them singletons. Treatment described: approximately nine-day PBMC culture with coronavirus spike peptide pools or control peptides (ViraFEST assay). These receptors lack a known antigen. Sequenced material: CD4+ T cells from blood, cultured in vitro. Receptor source: a human donor who had recovered from COVID-19.

The chain is built from TRBV20-1 and TRBJ1-5; D is possibly TRBD1 (5 bases). This CDR3 is 14 amino acids long. Per germline, CDR1 DFQATT and CDR2 SNEGSKA (reference sequence). V was cut by 3 bases and J by 4 bases, with 13 bases left in between. CDR3 nucleotide sequence: TGCAGTGCTAGGCGGAGACAGCAGAATCAGCCCCAGCATTTT. Amino acid sequence: CSARRRQQNQPQHF.

This clonotype was counted a few times. The chain combines TRBV5-1 with TRBJ2-3; D gene uncertain. Germline V gene data show CDR1 as SGHRS and CDR2 as YFSETQ. The CDR3 has 14 residues. V was clipped by 1 base and J by 7 bases, with 13 bases between them. CDR3 in amino acids: CASSLFPDSYTQYF. The CDR3 region has the DNA TGCGCCAGCAGCTTGTTTCCAGATTCCTATACGCAGTATTTT.

This rearrangement joins TRBV4-1 to TRBJ1-5, with D tentatively TRBD1 (5 bases). Germline V gene sequence: CDR1 MGHRA, CDR2 YSYEKL. The CDR3 has 18 amino acids. Trimming took off 0 bases at V and 1 base at J, with 16 bases between the two ends. CDR3 coding DNA: TGCGCCAGCAGCCAAGAAGGATGGACACCTTCGAGCAATCAGCCCCAGCATTTT. It translates to CASSQEGWTPSSNQPQHF.

This chain links TRBV6-1 with TRBJ1-1; D is unresolved. Germline CDR1 is MNHNS and CDR2 is SASEGT. This CDR3 comprises 15 residues. The V and J ends lost 4 bases and 3 bases respectively, with 15 bases between them. CDR3 in DNA: TGTGCCAGCAGTGGCCAAAGAGGTTTTCACACTGAAGCTTTCTTT. Its translation: CASSGQRGFHTEAFF.

Written as DNA, the CDR3 is TGTGCCAGCAGCTTAGGGGATGCAGATACGCAGTATTTT. Translation: CASSLGDADTQYF. The chain links TRBV7-3 to TRBJ2-3; D unclear. The germline gives CDR1 SGHTA, CDR2 FQGTGA. The germline V and J ends were trimmed by 2 bases and 4 bases, with 7 bases remaining between them. The CDR3 contains 13 residues.

V and J are TRBV6-1 and TRBJ1-1, with D unclear. V lost 6 bases to trimming and J lost 0 bases, with 23 bases between them. There are 18 residues in the CDR3. CDR1 is MNHNS and CDR2 is SASEGT in the germline V gene. The CDR3 region has the DNA TGTGCCAGCAGGGTACAGAGGAATCCGCCGACCTTGAACACTGAAGCTTTCTTT. The encoded protein is CASRVQRNPPTLNTEAFF.

This clonotype was counted between two and nine times. This chain connects TRBV20-1 to TRBJ2-2; 9 nucleotides line up with TRBD2. V was pared by 6 bases and J by 3 bases, with 8 bases of the junction left unmatched. This CDR3 is 15 amino acids long. The germline V gene encodes CDR1 DFQATT and CDR2 SNEGSKA (reference sequence). CDR3 residues: CSAAGGQGYTGELFF. The CDR3 coding sequence is TGCAGTGCCGCGGGGGGGCAGGGCTACACCGGGGAGCTGTTTTTT.

This clonotype was seen once. The genes are TRBV14 and TRBJ2-7; no clear D. CDR3 length: 14 residues. V lost 4 bases and J lost 1, with 11 bases in between. The germline V gene encodes CDR1 SGHDN and CDR2 FVKESK. CDR3 residues: CASSPFPLSYEQYF. CDR3 nucleotide sequence: TGTGCCAGCAGCCCTTTTCCCTTATCCTACGAGCAGTACTTC. The complete variable domain, with remaining parts taken from reference TRBV14 and TRBJ2-7, reads EAGVTQFPSHSVIEKGQTVTLRCDPISGHDNLYWYRRVMGKEIKFLLHFVKESKQDESGMPNNRFLAERTGGTYSTLKVQPAELEDSGVYFCASSPFPLSYEQYFGPGTRLTVT.

V gene TRBV20-1 combines with J gene TRBJ2-7; 10 nucleotides agree with TRBD2. Losses at the gene ends were 3 bases for V and 3 bases for J; bases not matched to a gene: 8. CDR3 size: 15 residues. Germline CDR1 and CDR2: DFQATT and SNEGSKA (reference sequence). CDR3 in amino acids: CSASLGTSANYEQYF. DNA for the CDR3: TGCAGTGCTAGCCTTGGGACTAGCGCAAACTACGAGCAGTACTTC.

In its sample, this clonotype was seen a few times. The chain is built from TRBV7-2 and TRBJ2-3; 7 positions agree with TRBD1. Unmatched junction bases numbered 5, after V lost 5 bases and J lost 0 bases. The CDR3 is 15 residues long. The germline V gene encodes CDR1 SGHTA and CDR2 FQGNSA. DNA for the CDR3: TGTGCCAGCAGCCTCCAGACAGGGAGCACAGATACGCAGTATTTT. Protein product: CASSLQTGSTDTQYF.

The V call is TRBV6-1, the J call TRBJ1-5; tentatively, D is TRBD1 (5 bases). Trimming pared 6 bases from V and 1 base from J, leaving 13 bases between. Germline values: CDR1 MNHNS, CDR2 SASEGT. The CDR3 loop spans 15 amino acids. CDR3 nucleotide sequence: TGTGCCAGCAGACGACTCAGGGAAAGCAATCAGCCCCAGCATTTT. It codes for CASRRLRESNQPQHF.

The chain employs TRBV21-1 and TRBJ2-7; the tabulated D call, TRBD1, remains unverified against the DNA. TRBV21-1 is a listed pseudogene. CDR3 length equals 13 residues. The CDR3 region is CASNSQGSYEQYF. The CDR3 DNA follows: TGTGCCAGCAACTCACAGGGCTCCTACGAGCAGTACTTC.

This chain's CDR3 is CASSLSLAGSYEQYF. Here the CDR3 DNA reads TGTGCCAGCAGTTTGTCATTAGCTGGCTCCTACGAGCAGTACTTC. The chain uses TRBV28 and TRBJ2-7; D not certain. The CDR3 loop spans 15 amino acids. Germline CDR1 MDHEN, CDR2 SYDVKM. The germline V and J ends were trimmed by 3 bases and 0 bases, with 12 bases remaining between them.

In this sample, this clonotype turned up a few times. This chain connects TRBV21-1 to TRBJ2-7; TRBD1, as called in the table, went unchecked against the DNA. TRBV21-1 constitutes a pseudogene. The CDR3 has 13 amino acids. CDR3 sequence: CASSIRGLDEQYF. The CDR3 DNA reads TGTGCCAGCAGCATCAGGGGGCTGGACGAGCAGTACTTC.

The rearrangement uses TRBV6-5 and TRBJ2-2; TRBD2 aligns across 7 bases. The germline gives CDR1 MNHEY, CDR2 SVGAGI. The V segment lost 4 bases and the J segment 1 base; nucleotides outside the gene matches: 9. The CDR3 has 17 amino acids. CDR3 in DNA: TGTGCCAGCAGTTCTCGAGGACTAGAACTGAACACCGGGGAGCTGTTTTTT. Encoded protein: CASSSRGLELNTGELFF.

This clonotype is labeled medium-sized. This chain uses TRBV30 with TRBJ2-2; 15 nucleotides align to TRBD2. This CDR3 contains 18 residues. The germline gives CDR1 GTSNPN, CDR2 SVGIG (reference sequence). The ends lost 2 bases at V and 4 bases at J; junction bases unmatched: 8. CDR3 region: CAWSPGLAGGVGTGELFF. The CDR3 nucleotides are TGTGCCTGGAGTCCCGGACTAGCGGGAGGGGTCGGCACCGGGGAGCTGTTTTTT.

The chain employs TRBV12-3 or TRBV12-4 and TRBJ2-3; 14 nucleotides match TRBD2. Unmatched junction bases numbered 4, after V lost 6 bases and J lost 5 bases. This CDR3 is built from 15 residues. The CDR3 DNA is TGTGCCAGCAGCCCGACTAGCGGGGGGGTAGATACGCAGTATTTT. Translating gives CASSPTSGGVDTQYF.

This clonotype was found a few times. V and J are TRBV6-1 and TRBJ1-1; D not resolved. The germline CDR1 and CDR2 sequences are MNHNS and SASEGT. CDR3 length: 13 amino acids. V dropped 8 bases and J dropped 1 base, with 11 bases sitting between them. The CDR3 DNA follows: TGTGCCAGCCAGACCCATGGGAACACTGAAGCTTTCTTT. Translation gives CASQTHGNTEAFF.